Listed below are T cell receptor beta chains from one sample, sequenced in a study of T cell repertoires in ileal Crohn's disease. Sequencing used immunoSEQ multiplex PCR; TCRdb keeps in-frame clones, though not all of them. The top ten clones hold 9% to 10% of a sample with roughly 7,000 clones, about three quarters of them seen once. The sequencing sample was made of ileal tissue. Every receptor here comes from an adult with Crohn's disease. Each CDR3 is given with its conserved first and last residue. A D gene is named only where the DNA matches it firmly. Some rows mark clone size as missing; the rest say once, few, many or name a class of expanded clone.

16	.	TRBV30	TRBJ1-4	.	TGTGCCTGGAGGAGTCAGGGTTTGGTAACTAATGAAAAACTGTTTTTT	CAWRSQGLVTNEKLFF
16	.	TRBV6-6	TRBJ1-2	.	TGTGCCAGCAGTCGGGGGGAGGGTTCCTCTAACTATGGCTACACCTTC	CASSRGEGSSNYGYTF
14	.	TRBV5-1	TRBJ2-5	.	TGCGCCAGCAGCACCGCGACAGCACAAGAGACCCAGTACTTC	CASSTATAQETQYF
13	once	TRBV5-5	TRBJ2-3	TRBD1	TGTGCCAGCAGCTCCGACAGGGCGGATACGCAGTATTTT	CASSSDRADTQYF
14	few	TRBV27	TRBJ2-7	TRBD2	TGTGCCAGCAGTCGCCGTGAAGTAGCGGGGGAGCAGTACTTC	CASSRREVAGEQYF
16	.	TRBV4-3	TRBJ2-7	.	TGCGCCAGCAGCCAAGAGATACAGGGAGCAACCTACGAGCAGTACTTC	CASSQEIQGATYEQYF
16	.	TRBV6-1	TRBJ1-5	.	TGTGCCAGCAGTGCGGGGGACGGACGTAGCAATCAGCCCCAGCATTTT	CASSAGDGRSNQPQHF
15	few	TRBV30	TRBJ2-1	.	TGTGCCTGGAGTGTAAGGGGGGGCCTACAAAATGAGCAGTTCTTC	CAWSVRGGLQNEQFF
15	.	TRBV2	TRBJ1-2	TRBD1	TGTGCCAGCTCGGAGGACAGGGGACCTTCCTATGGCTACACCTTC	CASSEDRGPSYGYTF
14	.	TRBV5-4	TRBJ1-2	TRBD1	TGTGCCAGCAGCGTGAAAGGGACAGGGGGAGGCTACACCTTC	CASSVKGTGGGYTF
13	once	TRBV5-4	TRBJ2-7	TRBD1	TGTGCCAGTCGCCCACAGGGGAACAACGAGCAGTACTTC	CASRPQGNNEQYF
16	.	TRBV7-2	TRBJ2-2	.	TGTGCCAGCACCCTAGTCCCGGGACTGAACACCGGGGAGCTGTTTTTT	CASTLVPGLNTGELFF
13	medium-sized	TRBV28	TRBJ1-2	.	TGTGCCAGCACTGCACAGGGTCCCTATGGCTACACCTTC	CASTAQGPYGYTF
13	few	TRBV2	TRBJ1-1	TRBD1	TGTGCCAGCAGTGAACCGGACAGGGAGGAAGCTTTCTTT	CASSEPDREEAFF
13	.	TRBV6-1	TRBJ2-5	TRBD1	TGTGCCAGCAGTCGGACAGGGGAAGGGACCCAGTACTTC	CASSRTGEGTQYF
15	.	TRBV19	TRBJ2-3	TRBD1	TGTGCCTCTACGCCCAGACAGGGGGCGGGTGATACGCAGTATTTT	CASTPRQGAGDTQYF
13	.	TRBV28	TRBJ1-2	.	TGTGCCAGCAGTTCGACAGGAGCCTATGGCTACACCTTC	CASSSTGAYGYTF
14	.	TRBV2	TRBJ2-4	TRBD2	TGTGCCAGCAGTGACGGGACTAGCAGGAACATTCAGTACTTC	CASSDGTSRNIQYF
14	once	TRBV30	TRBJ2-3	TRBD1	TGTGCCTGGAGCTTGGGACAGCCGACAGATACGCAGTATTTT	CAWSLGQPTDTQYF
15	few	TRBV7-6	TRBJ2-5	.	TGTGCCAGCAGCCCTCGGCGGGATTTAGTAGAGACCCAGTACTTC	CASSPRRDLVETQYF
16	once	TRBV7-3	TRBJ2-2	TRBD1	TGTGCCAGCAGCTCCAGGGGGCGCGGGAAGGTCGGGGAGCTGTTTTTT	CASSSRGRGKVGELFF
13	.	TRBV6-1	TRBJ2-7	TRBD1	TGTGCCAGCAGTGCCTACAGGGGCTACGAGCAGTACTTC	CASSAYRGYEQYF
13	.	TRBV6-4	TRBJ1-3	.	TGTGCCAGCAGTGAACAGATCGGAAACACCATATATTTT	CASSEQIGNTIYF
16	.	TRBV15	TRBJ2-7	TRBD1	TGTGCCACCAGCAGAGATCGAGGACAGGGCAGCTACGAGCAGTACTTC	CATSRDRGQGSYEQYF
14	.	TRBV25-1	TRBJ2-7	.	TGTGCCAGCAGTATACAGGGATGGGCCGGGGAGCAGTACTTC	CASSIQGWAGEQYF
17	once	TRBV5-4	TRBJ2-2	TRBD1	TGTGCCAGCAGCTTGGCCAGGACAGGGGGCAGGGCCGGGGAGCTGTTTTTT	CASSLARTGGRAGELFF
15	.	TRBV5-4	TRBJ2-4	.	TGTGCCAGCAGCTCCCAAGTCCTAGGTATAAACATTCAGTACTTC	CASSSQVLGINIQYF
14	.	TRBV2	TRBJ1-5	.	TGTGCCAGCAGCTCGGGGGGGCTCAATCAGCCCCAGCATTTT	CASSSGGLNQPQHF
17	.	TRBV1	TRBJ2-3	.	TGCACCAGCAGCCAAGAACCGACGGCACACTACACAGATACGCAGTATTTT	CTSSQEPTAHYTDTQYF
17	few	TRBV7-2	TRBJ2-1	TRBD2	TGTGCCAGCGGGCGGAGGACTAGCGGGAGGGACCGGGATGAGCAGTTCTTC	CASGRRTSGRDRDEQFF
17	.	TRBV6-1	TRBJ2-1	.	TGTGCCAGCAGTGGACCCCTAGGTCCTAGCTCCTACAATGAGCAGTTCTTC	CASSGPLGPSSYNEQFF
14	.	TRBV19	TRBJ1-5	.	TGTGCCAGTAGTATAGATTGGGAGAATCAGCCCCAGCATTTT	CASSIDWENQPQHF
14	.	TRBV7-3	TRBJ1-2	.	TGTGCCAGCAGCTCACCACGGGACACCTTTGGCTACACCTTC	CASSSPRDTFGYTF
13	once	TRBV6-4	TRBJ1-2	TRBD1	TGTGCCAGCAGCGACGGAGGACAGGGAAGCTACACCTTC	CASSDGGQGSYTF
14	few	TRBV7-9	TRBJ2-3	.	TGTGCCAGCAGCCCGTTACCGAGAGCAGATACGCAGTATTTT	CASSPLPRADTQYF
14	.	TRBV27	TRBJ2-7	TRBD1	TGTGCCAGCAGTCAGGACAGGGGGCGGTACGAGCAGTACTTC	CASSQDRGRYEQYF
14	.	TRBV18	TRBJ1-1	.	TGTGCCAGCTCACCAGAAGGGGTTAGCACTGAAGCTTTCTTT	CASSPEGVSTEAFF
14	.	TRBV30	TRBJ1-1	.	TGTGCCTGGAGTGGCGGGGTTATGAACACTGAAGCTTTCTTT	CAWSGGVMNTEAFF
13	.	TRBV9	TRBJ2-1	.	TGTGCCAGCAGCGTACAGGAAAACAATGAGCAGTTCTTC	CASSVQENNEQFF
13	.	TRBV5-1	TRBJ1-4	.	TGCGCCAGCAGCTTGGATGTATCTGAAAAACTGTTTTTT	CASSLDVSEKLFF
13	.	TRBV2	TRBJ2-1	.	TGTGCCAGCGATGCTCCTGCGGGGAAGGAGCAGTTCTTC	CASDAPAGKEQFF
15	.	TRBV6-4	TRBJ1-5	TRBD1	TGTGCCAGCAGGGGACAGGAGGGCGTCTGTCAGCCCCAGCATTTT	CASRGQEGVCQPQHF
15	few	TRBV4-2	TRBJ2-1	TRBD2	TGTGCCAGCAGCAGGACTAGCACCCCCCCCAATGAGCAGTTCTTC	CASSRTSTPPNEQFF
13	medium-sized	TRBV5-1	TRBJ2-7	.	TGCGCCAGCAGCTATCAGGGGACCCACGAGCAGTACTTC	CASSYQGTHEQYF
14	.	TRBV7-9	TRBJ2-5	TRBD1	TGTGCCAGCAGCGCGGGACAGGGTAGTGGGACCCAGTACTTC	CASSAGQGSGTQYF
16	.	TRBV19	TRBJ2-6	TRBD1	TGTGCCAGTAGTCATTCAGGGGGCTCTGGGGCCAACGTCCTGACTTTC	CASSHSGGSGANVLTF
13	.	TRBV29-1	TRBJ1-1	TRBD1	TGCAGCGTTGGGGGGACAGGGAACACTGAAGCTTTCTTT	CSVGGTGNTEAFF
13	.	TRBV7-6	TRBJ2-1	TRBD2	TGTGCCAGCAGCACGTCCCGGGAGGGTGAGCAGTTCTTC	CASSTSREGEQFF
13	.	TRBV6-6	TRBJ1-5	TRBD1	TGTGCCAGCAGCTACTATGCTCCGGGACAGGAGCATTTT	CASSYYAPGQEHF
14	.	TRBV15	TRBJ2-7	TRBD1	TGTGCCACCAGCAGACATACAGGGGGCTACGAGCAGTACTTC	CATSRHTGGYEQYF
15	.	TRBV7-3	TRBJ2-1	TRBD2	TGTGCCAGCAGCTTAAGCAGCGGGAGGGCCAATGAGCAGTTCTTC	CASSLSSGRANEQFF
15	.	TRBV2	TRBJ1-2	.	TGTGCCAGCAGTGTTTCTATAGACAGCAACTATGGCTACACCTTC	CASSVSIDSNYGYTF
17	.	TRBV7-2	TRBJ2-7	TRBD2	TGTGCCAGCAGCTTAGTTCCTCCGGGACTAGCGGGGTCTGAGCAGTACTTC	CASSLVPPGLAGSEQYF
15	.	TRBV9	TRBJ2-3	TRBD2	TGTGCCAGCAGCGCGACTAGCGGGAGTACAGATACGCAGTATTTT	CASSATSGSTDTQYF
14	.	TRBV5-1	TRBJ2-1	TRBD1	TGCGCCAGCAGCCCGGGGACAGTCTACAATGAGCAGTTCTTC	CASSPGTVYNEQFF
12	few	TRBV6-1	TRBJ1-1	.	TGTGCCAGCAGTGCCGCCAGGGCTGAAGCTTTCTTT	CASSAARAEAFF
13	.	TRBV10-2	TRBJ1-1	TRBD1	TGCGCCAGCAGTGACAGGGGGAGCACTGAAGCTTTCTTT	CASSDRGSTEAFF